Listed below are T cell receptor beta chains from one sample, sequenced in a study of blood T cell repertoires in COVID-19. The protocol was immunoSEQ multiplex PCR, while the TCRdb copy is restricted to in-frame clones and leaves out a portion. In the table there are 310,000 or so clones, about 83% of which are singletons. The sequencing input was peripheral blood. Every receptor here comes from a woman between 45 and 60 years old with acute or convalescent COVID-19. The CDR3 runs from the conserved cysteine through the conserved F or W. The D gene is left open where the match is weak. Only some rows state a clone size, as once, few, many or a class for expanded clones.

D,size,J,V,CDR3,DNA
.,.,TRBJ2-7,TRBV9,CASSVGLDLTYEQYF,TGTGCCAGCAGCGTAGGACTGGACTTAACCTACGAGCAGTACTTC
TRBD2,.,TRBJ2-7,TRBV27,CASGLTPPTFTSGFPYEQYF,TGTGCCAGCGGATTGACCCCCCCTACCTTCACTAGCGGATTCCCCTACGAGCAGTACTTC
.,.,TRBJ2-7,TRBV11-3,CASSLRDALDEQYF,TGTGCCAGCAGCCTGCGGGACGCCCTAGACGAGCAGTACTTC
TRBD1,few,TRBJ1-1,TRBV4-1,CASSRAGGNTEAFF,TGCGCCAGCAGCCGGGCAGGGGGGAACACTGAAGCTTTCTTT
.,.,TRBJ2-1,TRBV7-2,CASSFLRDNEQFF,TGTGCCAGCAGCTTTCTGCGGGACAATGAGCAGTTCTTC
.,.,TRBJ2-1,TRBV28,CASSFSGNYNEQFF,TGTGCCAGCAGTTTTTCCGGGAACTACAATGAGCAGTTCTTC
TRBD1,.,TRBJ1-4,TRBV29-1,CSVAGTGLEKLFF,TGCAGCGTAGCAGGGACAGGACTTGAAAAACTGTTTTTT
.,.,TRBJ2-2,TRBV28,CASSFVLIASTGELFF,TGTGCCAGCAGTTTTGTTCTTATTGCGTCCACCGGGGAGCTGTTTTTT
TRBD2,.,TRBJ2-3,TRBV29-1,CSVDATSNTDTQYF,TGCAGCGTTGATGCGACTAGCAACACAGATACGCAGTATTTT
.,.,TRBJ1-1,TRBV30,CAWSVSGLAFF,TGTGCCTGGAGTGTTTCAGGATTAGCTTTCTTT
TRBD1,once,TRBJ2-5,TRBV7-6,CASSLGPGTGRETQYF,TGTGCCAGCAGCTTAGGCCCCGGGACAGGGAGGGAGACCCAGTACTTC
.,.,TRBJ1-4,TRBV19,CASSTGGENSEKLFF,TGTGCCAGTAGTACCGGGGGGGAGAATTCGGAAAAACTGTTTTTT
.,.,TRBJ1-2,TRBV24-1,CATSDLPGGNYGYTF,TGTGCCACCAGTGATTTGCCAGGCGGGAACTATGGCTACACCTTC
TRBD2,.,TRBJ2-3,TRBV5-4,CASSLELAGSTDTQYF,TGTGCCAGCAGCTTGGAACTAGCGGGGAGCACAGATACGCAGTATTTT
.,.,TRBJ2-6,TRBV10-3,CAISESVIASSGANVLTF,TGTGCCATCAGTGAGTCGGTTATAGCGAGCTCTGGGGCCAACGTCCTGACTTTC
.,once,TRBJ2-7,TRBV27,CASSLTSSLYEQYF,TGTGCCAGCAGCCTGACATCGTCCCTCTACGAGCAGTACTTC
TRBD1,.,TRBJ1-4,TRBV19,CARSTGETNEKLFF,TGTGCCAGATCGACAGGGGAAACTAATGAAAAACTGTTTTTT
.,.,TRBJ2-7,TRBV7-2,CASSSPSRYEQYF,TGTGCCAGCAGCTCTCCTAGCCGATACGAGCAGTACTTC
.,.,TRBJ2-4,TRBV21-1,CASTGGENIQYF,TGTGCCAGCACGGGAGGGGAAAACATTCAGTACTTC
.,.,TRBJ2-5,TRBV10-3,CAISSPAVQVEETQYF,TGTGCCATCAGTTCCCCAGCGGTCCAAGTTGAAGAGACCCAGTACTTC
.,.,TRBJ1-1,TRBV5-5,CASSLGAGLNTEAFF,TGTGCCAGCAGCTTGGGTGCGGGATTGAACACTGAAGCTTTCTTT
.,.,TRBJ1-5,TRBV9,CASSVGFVRGGNQPQHF,TGTGCCAGCAGCGTAGGATTCGTCAGGGGTGGCAATCAGCCCCAGCATTTT
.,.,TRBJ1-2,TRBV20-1,CSWKRLHGYTF,TGCAGTTGGAAGAGGCTCCATGGCTACACCTTC
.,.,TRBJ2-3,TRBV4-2,CASSQGQGPTDTQYF,TGTGCCAGCAGCCAAGGGCAGGGGCCGACAGATACGCAGTATTTT
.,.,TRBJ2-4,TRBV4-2,CASSQELPGIAKNIQYF,TGTGCCAGCAGCCAAGAATTGCCCGGGATAGCCAAAAACATTCAGTACTTC
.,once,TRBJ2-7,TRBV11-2,CASSLDRGISEQYF,TGTGCCAGCAGCTTAGATCGCGGGATTAGCGAGCAGTACTTC
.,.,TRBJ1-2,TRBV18,CASSPADSPYGYTF,TGTGCCAGCTCACCTGCCGACAGCCCCTATGGCTACACCTTC
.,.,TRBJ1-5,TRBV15,CATSRGRPKAEPQHF,TGTGCCACCAGCAGAGGTAGACCAAAAGCGGAGCCCCAGCATTTT
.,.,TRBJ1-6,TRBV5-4,CASSLAGQGSRSPLHF,TGTGCCAGCAGCTTGGCCGGTCAGGGGAGTAGATCACCCCTCCACTTT
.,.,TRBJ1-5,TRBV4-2,CASSQDAVSGSQPQHF,TGTGCCAGCAGCCAAGATGCAGTATCGGGGAGTCAGCCCCAGCATTTT
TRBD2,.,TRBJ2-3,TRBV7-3,CASSSGSSGSPQYF,TGTGCCAGCAGCTCGGGGAGTAGCGGGAGTCCGCAGTATTTT
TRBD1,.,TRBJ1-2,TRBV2,CASSEYEGAGYTF,TGTGCCAGCAGTGAATATGAGGGGGCTGGCTACACCTTC
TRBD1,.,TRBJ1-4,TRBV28,CASSLSRDRGRLSRGEKLFF,TGTGCCAGCAGTTTATCTCGGGACAGGGGGCGGTTAAGTCGTGGTGAAAAACTGTTTTTT
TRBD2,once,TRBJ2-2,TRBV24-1,CATSGYSGRAETGELFF,TGTGCCACCAGTGGGTATAGCGGGAGGGCCGAGACCGGGGAGCTGTTTTTT
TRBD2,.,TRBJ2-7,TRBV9,CASSVGVGRAYEQYF,TGTGCCAGCAGCGTAGGAGTCGGGAGGGCCTACGAGCAGTACTTC
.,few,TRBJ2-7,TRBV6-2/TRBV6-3,CASSYVGRTYEQYF,TGTGCCAGCAGTTACGTCGGCAGGACCTACGAGCAGTACTTC
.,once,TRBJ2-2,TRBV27,CATGAVWKSNTGELFF,TGTGCCACAGGGGCTGTCTGGAAATCGAACACCGGGGAGCTGTTTTTT
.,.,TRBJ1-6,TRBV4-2,CASSQDRYSPLHF,TGTGCCAGCAGCCAAGATCGGTACTCACCCCTCCACTTT
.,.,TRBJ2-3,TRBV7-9,CASSPVGRGYTDTQYF,TGTGCCAGCAGCCCCGTAGGGCGGGGATACACAGATACGCAGTATTTT
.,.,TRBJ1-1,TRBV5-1,CASSLGGDEAFF,TGCGCCAGCAGCTTGGGCGGGGACGAAGCTTTCTTT
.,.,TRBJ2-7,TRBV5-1,CASSLGGPSVDEQYF,TGCGCCAGCAGCTTGGGGGGGCCTTCAGTCGACGAGCAGTACTTC
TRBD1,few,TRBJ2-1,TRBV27,CASSLRRGQANYNEQFF,TGTGCCAGCAGTTTAAGGAGGGGACAGGCCAACTACAATGAGCAGTTCTTC
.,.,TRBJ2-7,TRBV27,CASSFEDSYEQYF,TGTGCCAGCAGTTTTGAGGACTCCTACGAGCAGTACTTC
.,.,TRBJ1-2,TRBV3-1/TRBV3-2,CASSQAAANYGYTF,TGTGCCAGCAGCCAAGCCGCAGCTAACTATGGCTACACCTTC
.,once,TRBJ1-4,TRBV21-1,CASSKGPKGCEKLFF,TGTGCCAGCAGCAAGGGCCCCAAAGGATGTGAAAAACTGTTTTTT
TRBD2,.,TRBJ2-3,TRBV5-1,CASSLEGTSGRADTQYF,TGCGCCAGCAGCTTGGAAGGGACTAGCGGGAGGGCAGATACGCAGTATTTT
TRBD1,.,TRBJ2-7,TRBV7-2,CASSLSTGVYEQYF,TGTGCCAGCAGCCTCTCTACAGGGGTCTACGAGCAGTACTTC
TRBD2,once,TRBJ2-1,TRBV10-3,CAIRPGTSLNEQFF,TGTGCCATCAGGCCCGGGACTAGTCTCAATGAGCAGTTCTTC
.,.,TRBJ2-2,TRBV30,CAWEVLPGGELFF,TGTGCCTGGGAAGTCCTTCCGGGAGGGGAGCTGTTTTTT
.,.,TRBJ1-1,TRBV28,CASLGGVGTEAFF,TGTGCCAGCCTGGGGGGGGTGGGGACTGAAGCTTTCTTT
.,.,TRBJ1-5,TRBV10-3,CATQRGGNQPQHF,TGTGCCACCCAGCGAGGGGGAAATCAGCCCCAGCATTTT
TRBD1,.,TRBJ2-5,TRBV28,CASRSAGGSETQYF,TGTGCCAGCAGATCCGCAGGGGGCTCGGAGACCCAGTACTTC
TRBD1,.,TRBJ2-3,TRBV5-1,CASSSLPTGGDTQYF,TGCGCCAGCAGCTCCTTACCGACAGGGGGTGATACGCAGTATTTT
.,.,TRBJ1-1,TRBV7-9,CASNLQGDTEAFF,TGTGCCAGCAATCTACAGGGTGACACTGAAGCTTTCTTT
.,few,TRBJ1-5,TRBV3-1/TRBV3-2,CASSQDGRRFQPQHF,TGTGCCAGCAGCCAAGATGGAAGGAGGTTTCAGCCCCAGCATTTT
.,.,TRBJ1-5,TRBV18,CASSSSGDQPQHF,TGTGCCAGCTCATCGTCAGGGGATCAGCCCCAGCATTTT
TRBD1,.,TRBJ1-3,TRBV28,CASIDRVSGNTIYF,TGTGCCAGCATAGACAGGGTATCCGGAAACACCATATATTTT
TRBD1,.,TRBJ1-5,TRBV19,CASSNLQGVLDQPQHF,TGTGCCAGTAGTAACTTGCAGGGGGTGTTGGATCAGCCCCAGCATTTT
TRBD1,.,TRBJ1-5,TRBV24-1,CATSDPTPGQGFNQPQHF,TGTGCCACCAGTGATCCTACCCCGGGACAGGGTTTCAATCAGCCCCAGCATTTT